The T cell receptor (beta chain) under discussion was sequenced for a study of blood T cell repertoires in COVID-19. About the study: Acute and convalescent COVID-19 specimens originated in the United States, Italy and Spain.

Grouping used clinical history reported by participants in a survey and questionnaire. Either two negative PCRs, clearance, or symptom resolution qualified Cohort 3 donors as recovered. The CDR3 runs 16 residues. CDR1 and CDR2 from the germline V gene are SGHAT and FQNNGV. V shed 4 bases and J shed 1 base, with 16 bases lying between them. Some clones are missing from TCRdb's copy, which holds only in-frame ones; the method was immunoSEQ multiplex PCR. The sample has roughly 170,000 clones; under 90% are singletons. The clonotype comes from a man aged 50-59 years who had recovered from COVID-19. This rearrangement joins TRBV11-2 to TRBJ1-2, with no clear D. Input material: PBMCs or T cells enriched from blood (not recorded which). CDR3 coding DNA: TGTGCCAGCAGCTCGAGGGTGGCAGGCCTTAACTATGGCTACACCTTC. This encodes CASSSRVAGLNYGYTF.